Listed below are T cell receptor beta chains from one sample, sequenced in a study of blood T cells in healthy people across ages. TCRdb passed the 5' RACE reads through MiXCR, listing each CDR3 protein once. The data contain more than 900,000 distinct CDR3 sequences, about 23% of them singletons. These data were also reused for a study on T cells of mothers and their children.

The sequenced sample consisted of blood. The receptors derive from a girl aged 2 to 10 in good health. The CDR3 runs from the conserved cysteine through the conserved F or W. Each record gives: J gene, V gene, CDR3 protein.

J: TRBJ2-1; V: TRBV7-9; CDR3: CASSFRDPRSNEQFF
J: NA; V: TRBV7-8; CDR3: CASTPPGQRAYEQYF
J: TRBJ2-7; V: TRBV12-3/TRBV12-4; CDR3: CASTLGQAAEQYF
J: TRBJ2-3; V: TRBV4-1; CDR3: CASSQDRLAGGEGLGDTQYF
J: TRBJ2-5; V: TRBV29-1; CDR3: CSVVLQAGETQYF
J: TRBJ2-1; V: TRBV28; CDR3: CASSFGSSRYNEQFF
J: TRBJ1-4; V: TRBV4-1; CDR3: CASSQELAGAEKLFF
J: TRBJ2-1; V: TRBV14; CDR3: CASSQEVGGVLFF
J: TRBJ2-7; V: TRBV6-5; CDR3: CASSYRGEIYEQYF
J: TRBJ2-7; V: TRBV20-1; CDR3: CSASPRTEVIGYEQYF
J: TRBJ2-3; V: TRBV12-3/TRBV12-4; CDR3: CASRILHTQYF
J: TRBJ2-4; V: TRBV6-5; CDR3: CASSGAGKNIQYF
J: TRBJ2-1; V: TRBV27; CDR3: CASSLSRTGNEQFF
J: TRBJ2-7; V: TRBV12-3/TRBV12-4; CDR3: CASSREAGFHEQYF
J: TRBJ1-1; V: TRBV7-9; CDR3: CASSHTTVNTEAFF
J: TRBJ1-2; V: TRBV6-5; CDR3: CASSYSPGDTINYGYTF
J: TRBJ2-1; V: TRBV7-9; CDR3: CASSLELREQFF
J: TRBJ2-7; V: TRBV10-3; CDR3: CATEGTESSYEQYF
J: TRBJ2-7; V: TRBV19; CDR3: CASSSGMGEQYF
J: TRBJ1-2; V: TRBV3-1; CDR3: CASSQEGAGLEYGYTF
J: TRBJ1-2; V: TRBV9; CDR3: CASSVRTDYGYTF
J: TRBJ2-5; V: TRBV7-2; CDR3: CASSLVGGEGKETQYF
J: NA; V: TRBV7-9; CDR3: CASSLLRSGGANEQFF
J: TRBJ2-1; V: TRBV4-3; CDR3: CASSQGELAGENEQFF
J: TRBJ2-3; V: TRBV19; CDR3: CARRQGIDAQYF